This TCR beta chain is drawn from a study of blood T cells in healthy people across ages. Study-level points and caveats: Both higher diversity and more naive CD4+ cells marked long-lived donors when set against aged donors.

It was with a sample-barcoded 5' primer and a J-beta primer mix that a second PCR of roughly 6 to 11 cycles was run. Template switching added a 12-random-nucleotide identifier to every cDNA molecule. MiXCR, run by TCRdb on the 5' RACE reads, gives a single entry per CDR3 protein. The profile shows 800,000 to 1,000,000 distinct CDR3 sequences, around 48% of them singletons. At least 6.5 million PBMCs were isolated per sample. Remarks on this clonotype: What it binds is unknown.

The junction had 1 base not matched to a gene; V was cut back by 3 bases and J by 5 bases. The CDR3 spans 14 residues. Per the germline V gene, CDR1 is LNHNV and CDR2 is YYDKDF (reference sequence). Sequences were obtained from blood. The TCR originated in a man between 25 and 39 years old in good health. The V call is TRBV15, the J call TRBJ2-1; 10 bases are a match to TRBD1. The CDR3 here is CATSSGTGDNEQFF. DNA of the CDR3: TGTGCCACCAGCAGTGGGACAGGGGACAATGAGCAGTTCTTC. Full variable domain (remainder filled in from reference TRBV15 and TRBJ2-1): DAMVIQNPRYQVTQFGKPVTLSCSQTLNHNVMYWYQQKSSQAPKLLFHYYDKDFNNEADTPDNFQSRRPNTSFCFLDIRSPGLGDTAMYLCATSSGTGDNEQFFGPGTRLTVL.